A selection of T cell receptor beta chains follows, all from one sample in a study of blood T cells in healthy people across ages. In TCRdb, the 5' RACE reads were re-called with MiXCR into one record per CDR3 protein. The table has about 630,000 distinct CDR3 sequences, roughly 21% seen once. Sequencing was carried out using blood. These receptors originate from a man aged 65 to 85 in good health. The CDR3 runs from the conserved cysteine through the conserved F or W. D genes are given only for firm matches. Part of the rows lack a size; the others show once, few, many or a class for expanded clones.

cdr3_length,j_call,d_call,clone_size,v_call,cdr3_nt,cdr3_aa
14,TRBJ1-3,NA,few,TRBV20-1,TGCAGTGCTAGAGATACAGGCTCTGGAAACACCATATATTTT,CSARDTGSGNTIYF
13,TRBJ2-1,TRBD2,NA,TRBV12-3/TRBV12-4,TGTGCCAGCACTTTACTAGCGGGAGCTGAGCAGTTCTTC,CASTLLAGAEQFF
12,TRBJ1-2,NA,NA,TRBV29-1,TGCAGCGTGGCAGGGGCAGCAGGGGGCTACACCTTC,CSVAGAAGGYTF
14,TRBJ2-3,TRBD2,few,TRBV29-1,TGCAGCGTTGAAGTAGCGGGAGGGGTAGATACGCAGTATTTT,CSVEVAGGVDTQYF
16,TRBJ2-3,TRBD2,NA,TRBV7-2,TGTGCCAGCAGCCAAAGGGGAGCGGGATCCACAGATACGCAGTATTTT,CASSQRGAGSTDTQYF
14,TRBJ1-3,NA,NA,TRBV5-1,TGCGCCAGCAGCCTTGGGGGCGGAAGAAACACCATATATTTT,CASSLGGGRNTIYF
15,TRBJ1-2,NA,NA,TRBV18,TGTGCCAGCTCACCTGAAGCTGAGTTTACTGGTGGCTACACCTTC,CASSPEAEFTGGYTF
14,TRBJ2-5,NA,NA,TRBV7-9,TGTGCCAGCAGCCCCTCAGGGGACCTTCGGACCCAGTACTTC,CASSPSGDLRTQYF
14,TRBJ2-7,TRBD1,NA,TRBV10-3,TGTGCCATCAGCCTCCGGGACAGAGACTACGAGCAGTACTTC,CAISLRDRDYEQYF
16,TRBJ2-2,TRBD1,NA,TRBV6-2/TRBV6-3,TGTGCCAGCAACCCGGGAGGGACAGGGGGAACCGGGGAGCTGTTTTTT,CASNPGGTGGTGELFF
14,TRBJ2-7,TRBD2,many,TRBV27,TGTGCCAGCAGTTTTAGCGGGAGGCCTTACGAGCAGTACTTC,CASSFSGRPYEQYF
15,TRBJ2-1,TRBD2,NA,TRBV3-1,TGTGCCAGCAGCCCCCCCAGCGGGGCCGCAAATGAGCAGTTCTTC,CASSPPSGAANEQFF
12,TRBJ2-1,NA,few,TRBV6-5,TGTGCCAGCAGGCGGACGGACAATGAGCAGTTCTTC,CASRRTDNEQFF
13,TRBJ1-5,NA,few,TRBV10-3,TGTGCCATCAGCGACAGACGCAATCAGCCCCAGCATTTT,CAISDRRNQPQHF
17,TRBJ2-1,NA,NA,TRBV5-1,TGCGCCAGCAGCTGGGATCGCGAACGGGGTAATTACAATGAGCAGTTCTTC,CASSWDRERGNYNEQFF
16,TRBJ2-1,TRBD2,few,TRBV29-1,TGCAGCGTTGAGGGCGTGGGAGGGTCCTCCTACAATGAGCAGTTCTTC,CSVEGVGGSSYNEQFF
15,TRBJ2-1,NA,many,TRBV29-1,TGCAGCGTTGAAGATCGCCCCAGGGGCGAGGGTGAGCAGTTCTTC,CSVEDRPRGEGEQFF
16,TRBJ2-1,TRBD2,few,TRBV4-1,TGCGCCAGCAGCTATCCGGGACTACATCTTTACAATGAGCAGTTCTTC,CASSYPGLHLYNEQFF
15,TRBJ2-1,TRBD2,few,TRBV20-1,TGCAGTGCCCGACTAGCGGGAGCCCCCTACAATGAGCAGTTCTTC,CSARLAGAPYNEQFF
15,TRBJ2-1,NA,NA,TRBV3-1,TGTGCCAGCAGCCAAGAGTACAACAAATACAATGAGCAGTTCTTC,CASSQEYNKYNEQFF
14,TRBJ1-2,NA,few,TRBV11-2,TGTGCCAGCAGGACTGTACGGAAGGGGCCTGGCTACACCTTC,CASRTVRKGPGYTF
15,TRBJ2-1,TRBD1,NA,TRBV5-1,TGCGCCAGCAGGTTGGACAGGGGGCTTTGGAATGAGCAGTTCTTC,CASRLDRGLWNEQFF
14,TRBJ2-5,NA,many,TRBV7-2,TGTGCCAGCAGCTTAGCGGGATTGTTAGAGACCCAGTACTTC,CASSLAGLLETQYF
11,TRBJ2-1,NA,NA,TRBV27,TGTGCCAGCAGAGGGGTTTATGAGCAGTTCTTC,CASRGVYEQFF
13,TRBJ1-2,NA,few,TRBV6-2/TRBV6-3,TGTGCCGGCCGCCGGGTGACTAACTATGGCTACACCTTC,CAGRRVTNYGYTF
11,TRBJ1-1,NA,NA,TRBV20-1,TGCAGTGCTAGAGATCAGACTGAAGCTTTCTTT,CSARDQTEAFF
15,TRBJ2-5,NA,NA,TRBV20-1,TGCAGTGCTAATGTCAGGGGTCAGTACCAAGAGACCCAGTACTTC,CSANVRGQYQETQYF
13,TRBJ2-3,NA,few,TRBV6-1,TGTGCCAGCAGGACCCCCAAGGGAGATACGCAGTATTTT,CASRTPKGDTQYF
15,TRBJ2-1,NA,many,TRBV5-1,TGCGCCAGCAGCCGACAGGGAGGGAAGGAGAATGAGCAGTTCTTC,CASSRQGGKENEQFF
14,TRBJ2-7,NA,few,TRBV18,TGTGCCAGCTCTCAAAACCCAGGGAACGACGAGCAGTACTTC,CASSQNPGNDEQYF
12,TRBJ1-4,TRBD1,few,TRBV20-1,TGCAGTGCCCAGGACAGGGGAGAAAAACTGTTTTTT,CSAQDRGEKLFF
13,TRBJ1-1,NA,NA,TRBV20-1,TGCAGTGCTAGAGGGGTAAGAGACACTGAAGCTTTCTTT,CSARGVRDTEAFF
13,TRBJ2-3,NA,few,TRBV6-5,TGTGCCAGCAGAGGTCGAGGGTTAGATACGCAGTATTTT,CASRGRGLDTQYF
15,TRBJ2-7,TRBD2,NA,TRBV7-9,TGTGCCAGCAGCTATGGGGGGGTGGGATCCTACGAGCAGTACTTC,CASSYGGVGSYEQYF
15,TRBJ2-5,NA,NA,TRBV6-5,TGTGCCAGCAGCCCGGCCCTGAGCGGTGGGGAGACCCAGTACTTC,CASSPALSGGETQYF
14,TRBJ2-5,NA,many,TRBV25-1,TGTGCCAGCAGTGATGGTAGGGCAGAGGAGACCCAGTACTTC,CASSDGRAEETQYF